This is a list of T cell receptor beta chains from one sample in a study of OX40 agonist ivuxolimab in advanced cancers. Data came from immunoSEQ multiplex PCR; TCRdb stores just in-frame clones and leaves some out. The table records some 39,000 clones, around 80% of them present only once. The specimen comprised CD4+ or CD8+ T cells sorted from blood, sampled in a trial of the OX40 agonist ivuxolimab. These receptors originate from an adult with an advanced solid tumor such as melanoma, head and neck, liver or kidney cancer. CDR3s include the opening cysteine and the closing phenylalanine or tryptophan. The order of the fields is CDR3 protein, CDR3 DNA, V gene, clone size, D gene, J gene. A D gene is named only where the DNA matches it firmly. A row's size may be missing; if present it is once, few, many or a size class.

CDR3aa: CASSQDRGMETQYF
CDR3nt: TGTGCCAGCAGTCAGGACAGGGGGATGGAGACCCAGTACTTC
v_gene: TRBV2
abundance: few
d_gene: TRBD1
j_gene: TRBJ2-5

CDR3aa: CASTTGGLGYTF
CDR3nt: TGTGCCAGCACCACAGGGGGCCTTGGCTACACCTTC
v_gene: TRBV7-9
abundance: -
d_gene: TRBD1
j_gene: TRBJ1-2

CDR3aa: CASRAGTSGADTQYF
CDR3nt: TGTGCCAGCAGAGCCGGGACTAGCGGGGCAGATACGCAGTATTTT
v_gene: TRBV6-1
abundance: -
d_gene: TRBD2
j_gene: TRBJ2-3

CDR3aa: CASSLLAGTEAFF
CDR3nt: TGTGCCAGCAGCTTACTCGCAGGGACTGAAGCTTTCTTT
v_gene: TRBV11-3
abundance: -
d_gene: -
j_gene: TRBJ1-1

CDR3aa: CASSVSWSSYNEQFF
CDR3nt: TGTGCCAGCAGCGTATCCTGGAGCTCCTACAATGAGCAGTTCTTC
v_gene: TRBV9
abundance: -
d_gene: -
j_gene: TRBJ2-1

CDR3aa: CASSQDLNRLNTEAFF
CDR3nt: TGTGCCAGCAGCCAAGATCTTAACCGGTTGAACACTGAAGCTTTCTTT
v_gene: TRBV4-2
abundance: -
d_gene: -
j_gene: TRBJ1-1

CDR3aa: CASTGTESTDTQYF
CDR3nt: TGTGCCAGCACTGGGACGGAAAGCACAGATACGCAGTATTTT
v_gene: TRBV28
abundance: few
d_gene: -
j_gene: TRBJ2-3

CDR3aa: CASSQSYWWGERENTEAFF
CDR3nt: TGCGCCAGCAGTCAATCGTACTGGTGGGGGGAAAGGGAAAACACTGAAGCTTTCTTT
v_gene: TRBV23-1
abundance: -
d_gene: -
j_gene: TRBJ1-1

CDR3aa: CASSTSGLAYEQYF
CDR3nt: TGTGCCAGCTCGACTAGCGGGTTAGCCTACGAGCAGTACTTC
v_gene: TRBV18
abundance: -
d_gene: TRBD2
j_gene: TRBJ2-7

CDR3aa: CASSAGGEGRQPQHF
CDR3nt: TGTGCCAGCAGCGCCGGGGGGGAAGGACGTCAGCCCCAGCATTTT
v_gene: TRBV25-1
abundance: -
d_gene: -
j_gene: TRBJ1-5

CDR3aa: CASSPAGEGRSYEQYF
CDR3nt: TGTGCCAGCAGTCCGGCTGGGGAGGGAAGGTCCTACGAGCAGTACTTC
v_gene: TRBV28
abundance: -
d_gene: TRBD2
j_gene: TRBJ2-7

CDR3aa: CASSDPDPPYGYTF
CDR3nt: TGCGCCAGCAGTGACCCCGATCCGCCTTATGGCTACACCTTC
v_gene: TRBV10-1
abundance: -
d_gene: -
j_gene: TRBJ1-2

CDR3aa: CASSFKGGTDTQYF
CDR3nt: TGTGCCAGCTCGTTTAAAGGGGGCACAGATACGCAGTATTTT
v_gene: TRBV27
abundance: -
d_gene: -
j_gene: TRBJ2-3

CDR3aa: CASSPRDRGSYEQYF
CDR3nt: TGTGCCAGCAGCCCACGGGACAGAGGATCCTACGAGCAGTACTTC
v_gene: TRBV9
abundance: -
d_gene: TRBD1
j_gene: TRBJ2-7

CDR3aa: CASSGRGTNTEAFF
CDR3nt: TGTGCCAGCAGTGGAAGGGGGACGAACACTGAAGCTTTCTTT
v_gene: TRBV6-1
abundance: -
d_gene: -
j_gene: TRBJ1-1

CDR3aa: CASSFNGNYGYTF
CDR3nt: TGTGCCAGCAGTTTTAACGGAAACTATGGCTACACCTTC
v_gene: TRBV27
abundance: medium-sized
d_gene: -
j_gene: TRBJ1-2

CDR3aa: CASSARDRAITGELFF
CDR3nt: TGTGCCAGCAGCGCCCGGGACAGGGCCATCACCGGGGAGCTGTTTTTT
v_gene: TRBV7-9
abundance: few
d_gene: TRBD1
j_gene: TRBJ2-2

CDR3aa: CASSPDIGYTF
CDR3nt: TGTGCCAGCTCACCAGACATTGGCTACACCTTC
v_gene: TRBV18
abundance: few
d_gene: -
j_gene: TRBJ1-2

CDR3aa: CASSSRTVLNEQFF
CDR3nt: TGTGCCAGTAGTTCTCGGACAGTCCTCAATGAGCAGTTCTTC
v_gene: TRBV19
abundance: -
d_gene: -
j_gene: TRBJ2-1

CDR3aa: CASSFGQGAYPQHF
CDR3nt: TGTGCCAGCAGCTTCGGACAGGGGGCTTATCCCCAGCATTTT
v_gene: TRBV5-8
abundance: once
d_gene: TRBD1
j_gene: TRBJ1-5

CDR3aa: CASSVDWVGNSYNEQFF
CDR3nt: TGTGCCAGCAGCGTAGATTGGGTAGGAAACAGCTACAATGAGCAGTTCTTC
v_gene: TRBV9
abundance: -
d_gene: -
j_gene: TRBJ2-1

CDR3aa: CSVVANTEAFF
CDR3nt: TGCAGTGTAGTAGCGAACACTGAAGCTTTCTTT
v_gene: TRBV20-1
abundance: few
d_gene: -
j_gene: TRBJ1-1

CDR3aa: CASRRGQLNTEAFF
CDR3nt: TGTGCCAGCAGACGAGGACAGTTGAACACTGAAGCTTTCTTT
v_gene: TRBV5-6
abundance: -
d_gene: -
j_gene: TRBJ1-1

CDR3aa: CASSHSQGADEQFF
CDR3nt: TGCGCCAGCAGCCACTCACAGGGGGCGGATGAGCAGTTCTTC
v_gene: TRBV4-1
abundance: -
d_gene: TRBD1
j_gene: TRBJ2-1

CDR3aa: CASSYDRGTYEQYF
CDR3nt: TGTGCCAGCAGCTACGACAGGGGAACCTACGAGCAGTACTTC
v_gene: TRBV5-4
abundance: -
d_gene: TRBD1
j_gene: TRBJ2-7

CDR3aa: CAWKPFSGLAESPLHF
CDR3nt: TGTGCCTGGAAGCCCTTTTCCGGACTGGCGGAGTCACCCCTCCACTTT
v_gene: TRBV30
abundance: -
d_gene: -
j_gene: TRBJ1-6

CDR3aa: CASSQSGQEDDQPQHF
CDR3nt: TGCGCCAGCAGTCAATCGGGACAGGAAGACGATCAGCCCCAGCATTTT
v_gene: TRBV23-1
abundance: -
d_gene: TRBD1
j_gene: TRBJ1-5

CDR3aa: CASSDRTGNTGELFF
CDR3nt: TGTGCCAGCAGCGACCGGACAGGGAACACCGGGGAGCTGTTTTTT
v_gene: TRBV9
abundance: -
d_gene: TRBD1
j_gene: TRBJ2-2

CDR3aa: CASSLVAKNIQYF
CDR3nt: TGTGCCAGCAGCTTAGTAGCCAAAAACATTCAGTACTTC
v_gene: TRBV7-2
abundance: -
d_gene: -
j_gene: TRBJ2-4

CDR3aa: CASSPNRGTEAFF
CDR3nt: TGTGCCAGCAGCCCTAATCGGGGCACTGAAGCTTTCTTT
v_gene: TRBV7-6
abundance: -
d_gene: -
j_gene: TRBJ1-1

CDR3aa: CASSLISSYNEQFF
CDR3nt: TGTGCCAGCAGCTTGATAAGCTCCTACAATGAGCAGTTCTTC
v_gene: TRBV11-2
abundance: -
d_gene: -
j_gene: TRBJ2-1

CDR3aa: CASSFSSGTGNGYTF
CDR3nt: TGCGCCAGCAGCTTTAGTTCTGGGACAGGGAATGGCTACACCTTC
v_gene: TRBV5-1
abundance: -
d_gene: TRBD1
j_gene: TRBJ1-2

CDR3aa: CASSSGQNSPLHF
CDR3nt: TGCGCCAGCAGCTCCGGACAGAATTCACCCCTCCACTTT
v_gene: TRBV5-1
abundance: -
d_gene: -
j_gene: TRBJ1-6

CDR3aa: CAWTKGTFSGNTIYF
CDR3nt: TGTGCCTGGACGAAGGGCACCTTCTCTGGAAACACCATATATTTT
v_gene: TRBV30
abundance: -
d_gene: -
j_gene: TRBJ1-3

CDR3aa: CASSPFRTGGTEAFF
CDR3nt: TGTGCCAGCAGCCCCTTTCGGACAGGGGGCACTGAAGCTTTCTTT
v_gene: TRBV7-9
abundance: few
d_gene: TRBD1
j_gene: TRBJ1-1

CDR3aa: CASIQFGRGNTEAFF
CDR3nt: TGTGCCAGCATTCAATTTGGCAGGGGGAACACTGAAGCTTTCTTT
v_gene: TRBV27
abundance: -
d_gene: -
j_gene: TRBJ1-1

CDR3aa: CASSWDRNYGYTF
CDR3nt: TGTGCCAGCAGTTGGGACAGGAACTATGGCTACACCTTC
v_gene: TRBV27
abundance: -
d_gene: TRBD1
j_gene: TRBJ1-2

CDR3aa: CASSLQGGADTQYF
CDR3nt: TGTGCCAGCAGCCTTCAGGGGGGTGCAGATACGCAGTATTTT
v_gene: TRBV5-6
abundance: -
d_gene: -
j_gene: TRBJ2-3

CDR3aa: CSVDGVNPRSYNEQFF
CDR3nt: TGCAGCGTTGATGGGGTGAACCCACGCTCCTACAATGAGCAGTTCTTC
v_gene: TRBV29-1
abundance: -
d_gene: -
j_gene: TRBJ2-1

CDR3aa: CASSLRGNSNQPQHF
CDR3nt: TGTGCCAGCAGCCTGCGGGGTAATAGCAATCAGCCCCAGCATTTT
v_gene: TRBV28
abundance: -
d_gene: -
j_gene: TRBJ1-5

CDR3aa: CASSLGGTANTGELFF
CDR3nt: TGTGCCAGCAGCTTGGGCGGGACTGCTAACACCGGGGAGCTGTTTTTT
v_gene: TRBV5-4
abundance: -
d_gene: -
j_gene: TRBJ2-2

CDR3aa: CSVTRGRGGVETQYF
CDR3nt: TGCAGCGTAACCCGCGGGAGGGGCGGGGTAGAGACCCAGTACTTC
v_gene: TRBV29-1
abundance: -
d_gene: TRBD2
j_gene: TRBJ2-5

CDR3aa: CATFGSHRGPETQYF
CDR3nt: TGTGCCACCTTTGGAAGCCACAGGGGGCCGGAGACCCAGTACTTC
v_gene: TRBV7-7
abundance: -
d_gene: TRBD1
j_gene: TRBJ2-5

CDR3aa: CASSLTGLSYEQYF
CDR3nt: TGTGCCAGCAGCTTGACAGGACTATCCTACGAGCAGTACTTC
v_gene: TRBV7-9
abundance: -
d_gene: -
j_gene: TRBJ2-7

CDR3aa: CASSLGSYSYEQYF
CDR3nt: TGCGCCAGCAGCTTGGGGAGTTACTCCTACGAGCAGTACTTC
v_gene: TRBV5-1
abundance: few
d_gene: -
j_gene: TRBJ2-7

CDR3aa: CASSLQGFSYEQYF
CDR3nt: TGTGCCAGCAGCTTACAAGGATTCTCCTACGAGCAGTACTTC
v_gene: TRBV5-6
abundance: few
d_gene: -
j_gene: TRBJ2-7

CDR3aa: CASSQDRTGGTDTQYF
CDR3nt: TGCGCCAGCAGCCAAGATCGGACAGGCGGCACAGATACGCAGTATTTT
v_gene: TRBV4-1
abundance: -
d_gene: TRBD1
j_gene: TRBJ2-3

CDR3aa: CASRAGPNTEAFF
CDR3nt: TGCGCCAGCAGGGCAGGACCGAACACTGAAGCTTTCTTT
v_gene: TRBV4-1
abundance: -
d_gene: -
j_gene: TRBJ1-1

CDR3aa: CASSQVIRKGPPYGYTF
CDR3nt: TGCGCCAGCAGCCAAGTAATTAGGAAAGGCCCCCCCTATGGCTACACCTTC
v_gene: TRBV4-1
abundance: once
d_gene: -
j_gene: TRBJ1-2

CDR3aa: CAWRGLGRTDTQYF
CDR3nt: TGTGCCTGGAGGGGCTTAGGGAGGACAGATACGCAGTATTTT
v_gene: TRBV30
abundance: -
d_gene: -
j_gene: TRBJ2-3

CDR3aa: CASSLLQGSSEQYF
CDR3nt: TGTGCCAGCAGCTTACTACAGGGTTCGTCTGAGCAGTACTTC
v_gene: TRBV7-9
abundance: -
d_gene: -
j_gene: TRBJ2-7

CDR3aa: CASSRDRDGLFF
CDR3nt: TGTGCCAGCTCCCGGGACAGGGATGGACTGTTTTTT
v_gene: TRBV18
abundance: -
d_gene: TRBD1
j_gene: TRBJ1-4